This TCR beta chain was identified in a study of post-analysis software for immune sequencing data. The study's findings and limits: Significantly decreased normalized Chao1 diversity was recorded for multiple sclerosis patients relative to controls. Elevated frequency relative to controls characterized several TRBV segments in patients, TRBV5-6, TRBV5-1 and TRBV20-1 among them.

Per germline, CDR1 KGHSH and CDR2 LQKENI. Trimming cost V 4 bases and J 4 bases, with 10 bases left between them. CDR3 length: 13 amino acids. Regarding this clonotype: Its antigen remains unidentified.

Presence of unique molecular identifiers characterized the TCR beta cDNA libraries. TCRdb re-called the PCR reads through MiXCR, storing one row per CDR3 protein. This sample yields 450,000 to 650,000 distinct CDR3 sequences, of which roughly 40% are seen a single time; more than 1.5% belongs to the top ten. Sequenced input: blood. The TCR originated in a girl under 18 with multiple sclerosis. The V and J genes are TRBV18 and TRBJ1-1; unclear D gene. CDR3 sequence: CASSRPVGTEAFF. Here the CDR3 DNA reads TGTGCCAGCTCACGCCCCGTCGGCACTGAAGCTTTCTTT.